Shown below are 21 T cell receptor beta chains from a single sample sequenced in a study of vaccination and CD4 T cells after COVID-19. The antigens of these receptors remain unknown. Cultured CD4+ T-cell DNA underwent Oncomine TCR Beta short-read sequencing. TCRdb reprocessed the PCR reads with MiXCR, giving one entry per CDR3 protein. The sample shows about 7,100 distinct CDR3 sequences, 35% to 55% of them seen only once. Specified treatment: 10-day PBMC culture with coronavirus spike peptide pools or control peptides (ViraFEST assay). CD4+ T-cell collection from the unexposed donor predated the COVID-19 pandemic (2011-2018). Sequencing was done on a sample of CD4+ T cells from blood, cultured in vitro. Receptors were obtained from a human donor in good health.

This clonotype is medium-sized within its sample. The chain joins TRBV30 to TRBJ2-1; either TRBD1 or TRBD2 may fit D (6 bases each). V was clipped by 6 bases and J by 7 bases, with 19 bases between them. The germline V gene has CDR1 GTSNPN and CDR2 SVGIG (reference sequence). The CDR3 runs 14 residues. The CDR3: CACRNRGPRNEQFF. The DNA of the CDR3 is TGTGCCTGTCGGAATCGGGGGCCTAGGAATGAGCAGTTCTTC.

This clonotype has a handful of counts. The rearrangement uses TRBV12-3 or TRBV12-4 and TRBJ1-1; weak D call: TRBD1 (5 bases). V was shortened by 2 bases and J by 7 bases, with 8 bases between the two germline ends. This CDR3 has 12 residues. The CDR3 region has the DNA TGTGCCAGCAGTTTAAAGGGGTATGAAGCTTTCTTT. It encodes CASSLKGYEAFF.

V gene TRBV6-2 or TRBV6-3 combines with J gene TRBJ2-5; D call uncertain. Trimming removed 2 bases from V and 4 bases from J, with 5 bases in between. This CDR3 is 12 amino acids long. Germline CDR1 and CDR2: MNHEY and SVGEGT. The CDR3 bases are TGTGCCAGCAGTTACCGCCGAGAGACCCAGTACTTC. The encoded protein is CASSYRRETQYF.

The gene calls are TRBV6-1 and TRBJ1-1, with D possibly TRBD1 on 5 matching bases. Trimming shortened V by 6 bases and J by 5 bases, and 22 bases separated the two germline ends. The CDR3 loop spans 16 amino acids. Germline-derived CDR1 and CDR2 are MNHNS and SASEGT. The CDR3 sequence: CASSARQSLGGTEAFF. The CDR3, as DNA: TGTGCCAGCAGCGCAAGACAGTCCCTGGGCGGTACTGAAGCTTTCTTT.

The chain employs TRBV4-2 and TRBJ2-5; 7 bases are a match to TRBD2. CDR1 is LGHNA, CDR2 YNFKEQ, per germline. The CDR3 length is 15 residues. J was trimmed by 2 bases and V by 0 bases; bases with no gene match: 3. The CDR3 is CASSQDKREQETQYF. For the CDR3, the DNA is TGTGCCAGCAGCCAAGATAAGCGGGAACAAGAGACCCAGTACTTC.

This rearrangement joins TRBV10-3 to TRBJ1-6; maybe TRBD1 (6 bases). Germline lookup yields CDR1 ENHRY and CDR2 SYGVKD. CDR3 length: 15 residues. The V gene lost 3 bases and the J gene lost 2 bases, with 8 bases spanning the gap. DNA of the CDR3: TGTGCCATCAGTGAAGGGGGGACCTATAATTCACCCCTCCACTTT. Amino acid sequence: CAISEGGTYNSPLHF.

This clonotype was counted between two and nine times. V is TRBV5-1 and J is TRBJ2-7, with D possibly being TRBD1 (5 bases). In germline, CDR1 is SGHRS, CDR2 YFSETQ. The CDR3 runs 12 residues. Trimming removed 4 bases from V and 4 bases from J, with 9 bases in between. CDR3 coding DNA: TGCGCCAGCAGCACTCAGGGATACGAGCAGTACTTC. Its protein product is CASSTQGYEQYF. The entire variable domain, with the rest obtained from reference TRBV5-1 and TRBJ2-7, is as follows: KAGVTQTPRYLIKTRGQQVTLSCSPISGHRSVSWYQQTPGQGLQFLFEYFSETQRNKGNFPGRFSGRQFSNSRSEMNVSTLELGDSALYLCASSTQGYEQYFGPGTRLTVT.

The rearrangement links TRBV6-4 to TRBJ2-3; D is possibly TRBD1 (6 bases). This CDR3 spans 16 amino acids. Germline lookup yields CDR1 MRHNA and CDR2 SNTAGT. V lost 5 bases to trimming and J lost 7 bases, with 22 bases between them. CDR3 amino acids: CASSNCRGAWAYTQYF. The CDR3 DNA follows: TGTGCCAGCAGTAACTGCAGGGGAGCGTGGGCATATACGCAGTATTTT.

This clonotype was found a few times. The chain links TRBV30 to TRBJ1-5; D may be TRBD1 (5 bases). Germline CDR1 GTSNPN, CDR2 SVGIG (reference sequence). The CDR3 loop spans 13 amino acids. Trimming left V 2 bases short and J 4 bases short, with 9 bases between. CDR3 amino acids: CAWSTEGNQPQHF. The CDR3 DNA sequence: TGTGCCTGGAGTACCGAGGGGAATCAGCCCCAGCATTTT.

The chain carries TRBV2 and TRBJ2-5; no clear D gene. Per the germline V gene, CDR1 is SNHLY and CDR2 is FYNNEI. This CDR3 contains 11 residues. Trimming took off 8 bases at V and 0 bases at J, with 4 bases between the two ends. The CDR3 sequence: CASGYQETQYF. The CDR3 DNA reads as TGTGCCAGCGGGTACCAAGAGACCCAGTACTTC.

The chain links TRBV6-1 to TRBJ2-3; TRBD2 aligns across 8 bases. CDR1 is MNHNS and CDR2 is SASEGT in the germline V gene. J was trimmed by 0 bases and V by 2 bases; bases with no gene match: 13. This CDR3 is 19 amino acids long. The CDR3 nucleotides are TGTGCCAGCAGTGAAAGGGGGTTAAGAGCGGGGGCTAGCACAGATACGCAGTATTTT. Translating gives CASSERGLRAGASTDTQYF.

This clonotype was picked up a small number of times. V is TRBV20-1 and J is TRBJ2-1; D possibly corresponds to TRBD2 (6 bases). CDR1 is DFQATT and CDR2 is SNEGSKA in the germline V gene (reference sequence). V lost 3 bases, J lost 10 bases, and 19 bases lay in between. The CDR3 extends over 14 amino acids. The CDR3 here is CSASVTAGTWEQFF. In DNA form, the CDR3 reads TGCAGTGCTAGCGTGACCGCCGGGACTTGGGAGCAGTTCTTC.

Only a few counts were recorded for this clonotype. The V and J genes are TRBV20-1 and TRBJ1-5; D remains ambiguous. Germline values: CDR1 DFQATT, CDR2 SNEGSKA (reference sequence). This CDR3 contains 14 residues. V was trimmed by 2 bases and J by 0 bases, leaving 8 bases between them. The DNA of the CDR3 is TGCAGTGCTAGAAAAGACACTAGCAATCAGCCCCAGCATTTT. Its protein is CSARKDTSNQPQHF.

This clonotype was counted only a few times. This rearrangement joins TRBV6-1 to TRBJ2-3; D unresolved. CDR1 MNHNS and CDR2 SASEGT come from the germline V gene. Trimming removed 2 bases at V and 12 bases at J, with 6 bases between. This CDR3 region has 10 residues. The CDR3 loop is CASSEPYQYF. The CDR3 DNA sequence: TGTGCCAGCAGTGAACCGTATCAGTATTTT.

This clonotype was seen a handful of times. The chain is built from TRBV20-1 and TRBJ1-2; D gene uncertain. In germline, CDR1 is DFQATT, CDR2 SNEGSKA (reference sequence). Deletions cut 7 bases from V and 7 bases from J, with 19 bases between. This CDR3 has 13 residues. CDR3 amino acids: CSVPHRSNGGYTF. CDR3 sequence (DNA): TGCAGTGTCCCTCACCGTTCTAATGGTGGCTACACCTTC.

This sequence joins TRBV7-8 and TRBJ2-3, with 8 bases aligning to TRBD2. After removal of 1 base from V and 1 base from J, the junction contained 4 bases not matched to a gene. This CDR3 has 16 amino acids. The V gene's germline CDR1 is SGHVS and CDR2 FQNEAQ. DNA of the CDR3: TGTGCCAGCAGCTTAGGGCGGGGGGTAGGCACAGATACGCAGTATTTT. It encodes CASSLGRGVGTDTQYF.

In this sample, this clonotype turned up a few times. The rearrangement uses TRBV20-1 and TRBJ2-2, with a weak D call TRBD2 (6 bases). CDR3 length equals 15 residues. Germline V gene lookup returns CDR1 DFQATT and CDR2 SNEGSKA (reference sequence). Trimming left V 4 bases short and J 7 bases short, with 19 bases between. The DNA for the CDR3 is TGCAGTGCTACCGTCCCTGGCGGGGCAGACGGGGAGCTGTTTTTT. Its translation: CSATVPGGADGELFF.

The chain combines TRBV6-4 with TRBJ2-3, with 10 nucleotides matching TRBD2. Germline CDR1 MRHNA, CDR2 SNTAGT. V trimming: 2 bases; J trimming: 1 base; junction bases outside the gene matches: 0. This CDR3 contains 15 residues. The chain's CDR3 is CASSDTSGGTDTQYF. The CDR3 DNA sequence: TGTGCCAGCAGTGACACTAGCGGGGGCACAGATACGCAGTATTTT.

This clonotype turned up a few times. This chain uses TRBV5-8 with TRBJ1-6, with D unclear. Germline-derived CDR1 and CDR2 are SGHTS and YDEGEE. The length of the CDR3 is 14 residues. V dropped 2 bases and J dropped 7 bases, with 10 bases sitting between them. In nucleotides, the CDR3 is TGTGCCAGCAGCTTTGACAAAACAAATTCACCCCTCCACTTT. As protein: CASSFDKTNSPLHF.

This clonotype has just a few counts. The V gene is TRBV7-2, the J gene TRBJ2-3; unclear D gene. There are 12 residues in the CDR3. Deletions cut 3 bases from V and 2 bases from J, with 3 bases between. The V gene's germline CDR1 is SGHTA and CDR2 FQGNSA. CDR3 sequence: CASSFDTDTQYF. CDR3 sequence (DNA): TGTGCCAGCAGCTTCGACACAGATACGCAGTATTTT.

The chain has TRBV7-2 and TRBJ1-1, with D unclear. This CDR3 has 14 amino acids. CDR1 is SGHTA, CDR2 FQGNSA, per germline. Trimming removed 3 bases at V and 3 bases at J, with 11 bases between. The chain's CDR3 is CASSLATEYTEAFF. CDR3 nucleotide sequence: TGTGCCAGCAGCTTGGCGACCGAATACACTGAAGCTTTCTTT.